The 16 T cell receptor beta chains below were found in one sample sequenced in a study of cytomegalovirus exposure and HLA in healthy donors. With 60 Vbeta and 13 Jbeta primers, the PCR was carried out. Sequencing used immunoSEQ multiplex PCR; TCRdb keeps in-frame clones, though not all of them. In the table there are 90,000 to 140,000 clones, just under 80% of which are singletons. Sequencing input: PBMCs. These receptors were taken from a man aged 25-40 years in good health and CMV-seronegative.

This rearrangement joins TRBV7-6 to TRBJ1-4, with TRBD1 identical over 10 bases. Germline V gene sequence: CDR1 SGHVS, CDR2 FNYEAQ. The CDR3 has 14 residues. After removal of 5 bases from V and 8 bases from J, the junction contained 5 bases not matched to a gene. CDR3 in amino acids: CASSRGQGGEKLFF. The DNA for the CDR3 is TGTGCCAGCAGCCGCGGACAGGGGGGCGAAAAACTGTTTTTT.

In DNA, the CDR3 is TGTGCCAGCAGTTTATACGGACAGGGGACGCATGGAGCTTTCTTT. Its translation is CASSLYGQGTHGAFF. The rearrangement links TRBV28 to TRBJ1-1, with 9 bases aligning to TRBD1. CDR1 is MDHEN, CDR2 SYDVKM, per germline. There are 15 residues in the CDR3. J gave up 10 bases and V 1 base, and 10 bases lay outside the gene matches.

The chain couples TRBV27 to TRBJ2-2; D remains unclear. Germline V gene sequence: CDR1 MNHEY, CDR2 SMNVEV (reference sequence). The V end was cut by 1 base, the J end by 4 bases, with 4 bases between. The CDR3 spans 13 residues. The CDR3 DNA is TGTGCCAGCAGTTTATGGAGCACCGGGGAGCTGTTTTTT. Amino acid sequence: CASSLWSTGELFF.

This clone was counted a single time. The genes are TRBV15 and TRBJ1-4; 9 bases align to TRBD1. The germline gives CDR1 LNHNV, CDR2 YYDKDF (reference sequence). V was pared by 1 base and J by 8 bases, with 5 bases of the junction left unmatched. This CDR3 is 15 amino acids long. The CDR3 bases are TGTGCCACCAGCAGAGCAGGACAGGGGAAAGAAAAACTGTTTTTT. Translation gives CATSRAGQGKEKLFF. Based on the CDR3 plus reference TRBV15 and TRBJ1-4, the full variable domain is DAMVIQNPRYQVTQFGKPVTLSCSQTLNHNVMYWYQQKSSQAPKLLFHYYDKDFNNEADTPDNFQSRRPNTSFCFLDIRSPGLGDTAMYLCATSRAGQGKEKLFFGSGTQLSVL.

This chain uses TRBV5-1 with TRBJ2-5; a weak D match, TRBD1 (6 bases). Trimming took 4 bases from V and 5 from J, leaving 9 bases between them. The germline V gene encodes CDR1 SGHRS and CDR2 YFSETQ. The CDR3 runs to 12 residues. CDR3 amino acids: CASSPRGETQYF. In nucleotides, the CDR3 is TGCGCCAGCAGCCCGAGGGGGGAGACCCAGTACTTC.

As concerns this clone: Other DNA sequences from this sample encode an identical CDR3 as well. The chain uses TRBV7-8 and TRBJ2-3; TRBD1 might be the D (6 bases). Germline CDR1 SGHVS, CDR2 FQNEAQ. This CDR3 has 15 residues. Trimming left V 1 base short and J 3 bases short, with 11 bases between. The CDR3 is CASSLGGRGTDTQYF. The CDR3 DNA sequence: TGTGCCAGCAGCTTAGGGGGCAGGGGAACAGATACGCAGTATTTT.

The V gene is TRBV6-5, the J gene TRBJ1-2, with TRBD1 as a possible D gene (6 bases). Trimming removed 4 bases from V and 5 bases from J, with 14 bases in between. CDR3 length equals 14 residues. Per the germline V gene, CDR1 is MNHEY and CDR2 is SVGAGI. The CDR3 loop reads CASSSRQDGYGYTF. CDR3 coding DNA: TGTGCCAGCAGTTCCCGACAGGATGGGTATGGCTACACCTTC.

V gene TRBV7-9 combines with J gene TRBJ1-2, with 10 bases identical to TRBD1. The CDR3 covers 15 residues. The V gene's germline CDR1 is SEHNR and CDR2 FQNEAQ (reference sequence). V lost 5 bases and J lost 1; bases outside the gene matches: 4. CDR3 amino acids: CASSQRTGGNYGYTF. DNA for the CDR3: TGTGCCAGCAGCCAACGGACAGGGGGTAACTATGGCTACACCTTC. Full variable domain (missing parts from reference TRBV7-9 and TRBJ1-2): DTGVSQNPRHKITKRGQNVTFRCDPISEHNRLYWYRQTLGQGPEFLTYFQNEAQLEKSRLLSDRFSAERPKGSFSTLEIQRTEQGDSAMYLCASSQRTGGNYGYTFGSGTRLTVV.

J is TRBJ2-3 and V is TRBV10-3; the match to TRBD1 covers 7 bases. V trimming: 6 bases; J trimming: 0 bases; junction bases outside the gene matches: 12. This CDR3 region has 17 residues. Germline CDR1 is ENHRY and CDR2 is SYGVKD. For the CDR3, the DNA is TGTGCCATCAGCAAAACCCCACAGGGGCCTAGCACAGATACGCAGTATTTT. Its protein is CAISKTPQGPSTDTQYF.

This clone was observed once. The V gene is TRBV7-9, the J gene TRBJ1-5; no clear D. The ends were cut back, 5 bases at V and 4 bases at J, with 12 bases in the middle. Germline V gene sequence: CDR1 SEHNR, CDR2 FQNEAQ (reference sequence). This CDR3 has 14 residues. For the CDR3, the DNA is TGTGCCAGCAGCACATCACCCAGGAATCAGCCCCAGCATTTT. Its translation is CASSTSPRNQPQHF.

The chain recombines TRBV28 with TRBJ2-1, with 8 bases matching TRBD2. Germline values: CDR1 MDHEN, CDR2 SYDVKM. The trim removed 4 bases at V and 2 bases at J, leaving 16 bases unmatched. CDR3 size: 19 residues. CDR3 bases: TGTGCCAGCAGTTCGGGGGGGGAGTTGGGGAGAGGACCCTACAATGAGCAGTTCTTC. It yields the protein CASSSGGELGRGPYNEQFF.

This sequence joins TRBV5-1 and TRBJ2-7; tentatively, D is TRBD1 (6 bases). CDR1 is SGHRS and CDR2 is YFSETQ in the germline V gene. V was clipped by 4 bases and J by 0 bases, with 14 bases between them. CDR3 length: 15 residues. CDR3 nucleotide sequence: TGCGCCAGCAGCCCCGAAGGGGGATTCTCCTACGAGCAGTACTTC. This encodes CASSPEGGFSYEQYF. Full variable domain (rest looked up from reference TRBV5-1 and TRBJ2-7): KAGVTQTPRYLIKTRGQQVTLSCSPISGHRSVSWYQQTPGQGLQFLFEYFSETQRNKGNFPGRFSGRQFSNSRSEMNVSTLELGDSALYLCASSPEGGFSYEQYFGPGTRLTVT.

V is TRBV21-1 and J is TRBJ2-5; TRBD1 was called by the table and not checked on the DNA. TRBV21-1 is flagged as a pseudogene. There are 15 residues in the CDR3. Here the CDR3 reads CASSKEGKRPETQYF. The CDR3 bases are TGTGCCAGCAGCAAAGAGGGGAAACGCCCAGAGACCCAGTACTTC.

The chain joins TRBV10-3 to TRBJ2-3, with TRBD2 matching 7 bases. J lost 3 bases, V lost 4 bases, and 7 bases had no gene match. The germline V gene has CDR1 ENHRY and CDR2 SYGVKD. This CDR3 region has 15 residues. CDR3 nucleotide sequence: TGTGCCATCAGTGGTTCCTGGCGGGAGACAGATACGCAGTATTTT. Protein product: CAISGSWRETDTQYF.

The chain employs TRBV11-3 and TRBJ2-7; the match to TRBD2 covers 8 bases. This CDR3 has 12 residues. Germline-derived CDR1 and CDR2 are SGHNT and YENEEA. V gave up 5 bases and J gave up 6 bases; unmatched junction bases: 3. The CDR3 region is CASSLGLAEQYF. CDR3 DNA sequence: TGTGCCAGCAGCCTCGGACTAGCCGAGCAGTACTTC.

The V gene is TRBV6-5, the J gene TRBJ2-1; D might be TRBD1 (5 bases). The germline CDR1 and CDR2 sequences are MNHEY and SVGAGI. V was clipped by 5 bases and J by 7 bases, with 18 bases between them. The CDR3 has 15 residues. The CDR3 reads CASSLLRGTDNEQFF. CDR3 DNA sequence: TGTGCCAGCAGTCTCCTAAGGGGCACTGATAATGAGCAGTTCTTC.